A selection of T cell receptor beta chains follows, all from one sample in a study of blood T cell repertoires in COVID-19. TCRdb's table, derived via immunoSEQ multiplex PCR, lists solely in-frame clones and lacks some. The table lists under 20,000 clones, approximately 80% of them singletons. The material sequenced was peripheral blood. The receptors were sampled from an elderly man with acute or convalescent COVID-19. CDR3s include the opening cysteine and the closing phenylalanine or tryptophan. Fields, in order: V gene, J gene, clone size, D gene, CDR3 protein, CDR3 DNA. D genes are given only for firm matches. Size values are once, few and many counts, or a class for expanded clones, and some rows have none.

>TRBV3-1/TRBV3-2|TRBJ2-7|.|TRBD2
CASSPPLAGSSYEQYF
TGTGCCAGCAGCCCTCCTCTAGCGGGTAGCTCCTACGAGCAGTACTTC
>TRBV7-8|TRBJ2-2|.|.
CASSFPTRKRGNTGELFF
TGTGCCAGCAGCTTCCCGACACGCAAACGTGGGAACACCGGGGAGCTGTTTTTT
>TRBV18|TRBJ1-1|.|.
CASSPGGNTEAFF
TGTGCCAGCTCACCGGGGGGGAACACTGAAGCTTTCTTT
>TRBV4-1|TRBJ2-1|.|.
CASSQAPGGSYNEQFF
TGCGCCAGCAGCCAAGCTCCCGGGGGCTCCTACAATGAGCAGTTCTTC
>TRBV6-5|TRBJ2-3|once|TRBD2
CASSLSGATDTQYF
TGTGCCAGCAGCCTGAGCGGGGCCACAGATACGCAGTATTTT
>TRBV27|TRBJ2-3|.|.
CATGTGMADTQYF
TGTGCCACCGGAACAGGGATGGCAGATACGCAGTATTTT
>TRBV5-4|TRBJ1-4|.|TRBD1
CASSTGQGVGEKLFF
TGTGCCAGCAGCACTGGACAGGGGGTTGGAGAAAAACTGTTTTTT
>TRBV15|TRBJ2-3|.|TRBD2
CATSPVRGAETDTQYF
TGTGCCACCAGTCCGGTGCGGGGGGCTGAAACAGATACGCAGTATTTT
>TRBV5-1|TRBJ2-7|.|TRBD1
CASSSSYRGSYEQYF
TGCGCCAGCAGCTCGTCATACAGGGGATCCTACGAGCAGTACTTC
>TRBV6-2/TRBV6-3|TRBJ2-1|.|TRBD2
CASSAGGLQFF
TGTGCCAGCAGTGCGGGGGGGCTTCAGTTCTTC
>TRBV27|TRBJ1-1|few|TRBD1
CASSFQGGLEAFF
TGTGCCAGCAGTTTTCAAGGGGGCTTAGAAGCTTTCTTT
>TRBV29-1|TRBJ2-1|.|TRBD1
CSVEGSTGINEQFF
TGCAGCGTTGAAGGATCGACAGGGATCAATGAGCAGTTCTTC
>TRBV5-1|TRBJ2-2|.|TRBD2
CASSLAGGLGTGELFF
TGCGCCAGCAGCCTAGCGGGGGGCCTTGGCACCGGGGAGCTGTTTTTT
>TRBV30|TRBJ1-6|.|.
CAWTKAASSPLHF
TGTGCCTGGACTAAGGCGGCTAGCTCACCCCTCCACTTT
>TRBV7-8|TRBJ1-2|few|.
CASSPAAGVYGYTF
TGTGCCAGCAGCCCCGCGGCAGGGGTCTATGGCTACACCTTC
>TRBV2|TRBJ1-2|.|TRBD1
CASNSAQTGDYGYTF
TGTGCCAGCAATTCCGCCCAGACAGGGGACTATGGCTACACCTTC
>TRBV5-1|TRBJ1-1|.|TRBD1
CASRSQGTGITEAFF
TGCGCCAGCCGCTCCCAGGGGACAGGGATCACTGAAGCTTTCTTT
>TRBV4-2|TRBJ2-5|.|TRBD2
CASSQGGGPPGGETQYF
TGTGCCAGCAGCCAAGGCGGAGGACCCCCGGGGGGTGAGACCCAGTACTTC
>TRBV6-6|TRBJ1-2|.|TRBD1
CASSSGTGWAGYTF
TGTGCCAGCAGTTCCGGGACAGGGTGGGCTGGCTACACCTTC
>TRBV7-8|TRBJ2-7|.|TRBD2
CASSSTSGPSF
TGTGCCAGCAGCAGTACTAGCGGGCCCTCCTTC
>TRBV7-2|TRBJ1-5|.|.
CASSLVGGRSNQPQHF
TGTGCCAGCAGCTTAGTAGGCGGGCGTTCCAATCAGCCCCAGCATTTT
>TRBV27|TRBJ1-6|few|.
CASSPRAREPLHF
TGTGCCAGCAGTCCCCGAGCGAGGGAGCCCCTCCACTTT
>TRBV9|TRBJ2-1|.|TRBD2
CASSVAASGANEQFF
TGTGCCAGCAGCGTAGCGGCTAGCGGGGCCAATGAGCAGTTCTTC
>TRBV15|TRBJ2-7|.|.
CATSGNSYEQYF
TGTGCCACCAGCGGAAACAGCTACGAGCAGTACTTC
>TRBV9|TRBJ2-5|.|.
CASSQDPGEQETQYF
TGTGCCAGCAGCCAAGACCCCGGGGAGCAAGAGACCCAGTACTTC
>TRBV18|TRBJ2-7|.|TRBD1
CASSMDRGPYEQYF
TGTGCCAGCTCGATGGACAGGGGACCGTACGAGCAGTACTTC
>TRBV29-1|TRBJ1-2|.|TRBD1
CSVEAGQGPNYGYTF
TGCAGCGTTGAGGCGGGACAGGGGCCTAACTATGGCTACACCTTC
>TRBV10-3|TRBJ2-5|once|TRBD2
CAISDPGAGGLQETQYF
TGTGCCATCAGCGACCCGGGGGCGGGGGGGCTCCAAGAGACCCAGTACTTC
>TRBV7-2|TRBJ2-1|.|.
CASSDQATRTYNEQFF
TGTGCCAGCAGCGACCAGGCGACACGTACCTACAATGAGCAGTTCTTC
>TRBV27|TRBJ2-6|.|.
CASSSRPGTFNSGANVLTF
TGTGCCAGCAGTTCTAGGCCCGGGACATTCAACTCTGGGGCCAACGTCCTGACTTTC
>TRBV2|TRBJ1-5|.|.
CASSGQARYQPQHF
TGTGCCAGCAGTGGACAGGCAAGGTATCAGCCCCAGCATTTT
>TRBV9|TRBJ2-7|.|TRBD1
CASSVSPRGPDEQYF
TGTGCCAGCAGCGTATCACCCAGGGGGCCCGACGAGCAGTACTTC
>TRBV7-2|TRBJ1-3|once|.
CASSLGQASYSGNTIYF
TGTGCCAGCAGCTTGGGCCAGGCCTCCTACTCTGGAAACACCATATATTTT
>TRBV7-3|TRBJ1-1|.|TRBD1
CASSPGQGGPEAFF
TGTGCCAGCAGCCCCGGACAGGGAGGGCCTGAAGCTTTCTTT
>TRBV24-1|TRBJ1-2|.|.
CATSASPPPHGYTF
TGTGCCACCAGTGCTAGCCCCCCCCCACATGGCTACACCTTC
>TRBV29-1|TRBJ1-4|.|TRBD1
CSVTGTEATNEKLFF
TGCAGCGTTACCGGGACAGAAGCAACTAATGAAAAACTGTTTTTT
>TRBV2|TRBJ1-4|.|TRBD1
CASSWTGGYEKLFF
TGTGCCAGCAGTTGGACAGGGGGCTATGAAAAACTGTTTTTT
>TRBV7-2|TRBJ1-2|few|TRBD1
CASSPDRGQYGYTF
TGTGCCAGCAGCCCTGACAGGGGGCAATATGGCTACACCTTC
>TRBV12-3/TRBV12-4|TRBJ1-1|.|TRBD1
CATLSQGGTEAFF
TGTGCTACCCTTTCACAGGGGGGGACTGAAGCTTTCTTT
>TRBV29-1|TRBJ1-2|.|TRBD1
CSVSRGQENGYTF
TGCAGCGTTAGTAGGGGGCAGGAGAACGGCTACACCTTC
>TRBV7-2|TRBJ2-7|once|TRBD2
CASSLPKRPSGENLYEQYF
TGTGCCAGCAGCCTACCCAAAAGGCCTAGCGGGGAAAACCTCTACGAGCAGTACTTC
>TRBV27|TRBJ2-6|once|.
CASSLYSISGANVLTF
TGTGCCAGCAGTTTATATTCCATCTCTGGGGCCAACGTCCTGACTTTC
>TRBV6-6|TRBJ1-5|.|.
CASSESRVQPQHF
TGTGCCAGCAGTGAGAGCAGGGTTCAGCCCCAGCATTTT
>TRBV6-5|TRBJ1-4|once|TRBD1
CASSYQYGTANEKLFF
TGTGCCAGCAGTTACCAGTATGGGACAGCGAATGAAAAACTGTTTTTT
>TRBV5-1|TRBJ2-1|once|TRBD2
CASSQSGDSYNEQFF
TGCGCCAGCAGCCAAAGCGGGGACTCCTACAATGAGCAGTTCTTC
>TRBV7-9|TRBJ2-3|.|.
CASETVGLSQYF
TGTGCCAGCGAAACAGTAGGATTGTCGCAGTATTTT
>TRBV6-1|TRBJ2-7|.|.
CASSEGTGDSYEQYF
TGTGCCAGCAGTGAAGGGACCGGGGACTCCTACGAGCAGTACTTC
>TRBV5-5|TRBJ1-6|.|.
CASSSSGGQGPSPLHF
TGTGCCAGCAGCTCCTCCGGTGGGCAGGGCCCTTCACCCCTCCACTTT
>TRBV18|TRBJ1-6|few|.
CASSPGTGNSPLHF
TGTGCCAGCTCACCGGGCACAGGGAATTCACCCCTCCACTTT
>TRBV7-6|TRBJ1-6|.|.
CASSFNINSPLHF
TGTGCCAGCAGCTTTAATATTAATTCACCCCTCCACTTT
>TRBV5-8|TRBJ2-7|.|.
CASSPDGGSYEQYF
TGTGCCAGCAGCCCCGATGGCGGCTCCTACGAGCAGTACTTC
>TRBV19|TRBJ1-5|.|TRBD1
CASSIRDRAQPQHF
TGTGCCAGTAGTATCCGGGACAGGGCACAGCCCCAGCATTTT
>TRBV7-8|TRBJ1-5|.|TRBD1
CASARQGDGNQPQHF
TGTGCCAGCGCCCGACAGGGGGATGGCAATCAGCCCCAGCATTTT
>TRBV4-1|TRBJ2-3|few|TRBD2
CASSQEGLAGGLSTDTQYF
TGCGCCAGCAGCCAAGAGGGACTAGCGGGGGGTTTAAGCACAGATACGCAGTATTTT
>TRBV7-3|TRBJ2-7|.|TRBD1
CASSLTGRQGIDEQYF
TGTGCCAGCAGCTTAACGGGGAGACAGGGGATCGACGAGCAGTACTTC
>TRBV6-5|TRBJ1-3|.|.
CASIGVNTGNTIYF
TGTGCCAGCATCGGGGTCAATACTGGAAACACCATATATTTT
>TRBV4-3|TRBJ1-1|few|TRBD1
CASSQGWDRGPGEAFF
TGCGCCAGCAGCCAGGGTTGGGACAGGGGTCCCGGTGAAGCTTTCTTT